These 28 T cell receptor beta chains share one sample of origin, sequenced in a study of blood T cell repertoires in COVID-19. Assay used: immunoSEQ multiplex PCR; TCRdb lists only in-frame clones, some missing. The repertoire has about 90,000 clones, about 91% of them found once; the top ten carry roughly 0.51%. Sequencing was done on a sample of peripheral blood. The receptors stem from a man aged 55 to 70 with acute or convalescent COVID-19.

The V and J genes are TRBV5-1 and TRBJ2-2; 11 bases are shared with TRBD2. Per the germline V gene, CDR1 is SGHRS and CDR2 is YFSETQ. This CDR3 has 16 residues. J gave up 1 base and V 4 bases, and 3 bases lay outside the gene matches. The CDR3 sequence: CASSPGTSGNTGELFF. The CDR3 bases are TGCGCCAGCAGCCCCGGGACTAGCGGGAACACCGGGGAGCTGTTTTTT.

V is TRBV7-6 and J is TRBJ2-7; 10 positions agree with TRBD1. The CDR3 is 13 amino acids. V lost 5 bases, J lost 3 bases, and 1 base stayed unmatched. Per the germline V gene, CDR1 is SGHVS and CDR2 is FNYEAQ. CDR3 sequence: CASSRTGGYEQYF. The CDR3 nucleotides read TGTGCCAGCAGCCGGACAGGGGGCTACGAGCAGTACTTC. The whole variable domain, remainder taken from reference TRBV7-6 and TRBJ2-7, is GAGVSQSPRYKVTKRGQDVALRCDPISGHVSLYWYRQALGQGPEFLTYFNYEAQQDKSGLPNDRFSAERPEGSISTLTIQRTEQRDSAMYRCASSRTGGYEQYFGPGTRLTVT.

The CDR3 loop reads CASRPEELNTEAFF. DNA of the CDR3: TGCGCCAGCAGACCAGAGGAGCTGAACACTGAAGCTTTCTTT. V and J are TRBV5-1 and TRBJ1-1; D is uncertain. CDR3 length equals 14 residues. Germline V CDR1 and CDR2: SGHRS, YFSETQ. V lost 5 bases and J lost 0, with 11 bases in between. The complete variable domain, with remaining parts taken from reference TRBV5-1 and TRBJ1-1, reads KAGVTQTPRYLIKTRGQQVTLSCSPISGHRSVSWYQQTPGQGLQFLFEYFSETQRNKGNFPGRFSGRQFSNSRSEMNVSTLELGDSALYLCASRPEELNTEAFFGQGTRLTVV.

This rearrangement joins TRBV6-5 to TRBJ1-2; 7 positions match TRBD1. Germline CDR1 reads MNHEY; CDR2 reads SVGAGI. The CDR3 is made up of 13 amino acids. The V segment lost 6 bases and the J segment 2 bases; nucleotides outside the gene matches: 3. This CDR3 is CASSDRENYGYTF. The CDR3 DNA is TGTGCCAGCAGCGACAGGGAAAACTATGGCTACACCTTC.

The chain joins TRBV28 to TRBJ1-1; the D gene is possibly TRBD1 (5 bases). V was clipped by 4 bases and J by 11 bases, with 14 bases between them. This CDR3 is 12 amino acids long. Germline loops: CDR1 MDHEN, CDR2 SYDVKM. The CDR3 DNA reads as TGTGCCAGCAGTTCCGTTTATTCAGGGGCTTTCTTT. Translated: CASSSVYSGAFF.

This chain connects TRBV5-4 to TRBJ1-3; D is undetermined. The length of the CDR3 is 13 residues. Germline V gene sequence: CDR1 SGHNT, CDR2 YYREEE (reference sequence). V lost 4 bases, J lost 4 bases, and 9 bases lay in between. As DNA, the CDR3 is TGTGCCAGCAGCCCGATGGCCGGAAACACCATATATTTT. Amino acids: CASSPMAGNTIYF.

The genes are TRBV5-1 and TRBJ2-3; TRBD2 matches 14 bases. CDR1 is SGHRS and CDR2 is YFSETQ in the germline V gene. This CDR3 is 19 amino acids long. The trim removed 2 bases at V and 2 bases at J, leaving 10 bases unmatched. The CDR3, as DNA: TGCGCCAGCAGCTTCGGACTAGCGGGGGGTGGCCCGGTCACAGATACGCAGTATTTT. This gives the protein CASSFGLAGGGPVTDTQYF.

The rearrangement links TRBV5-1 to TRBJ2-2; TRBD2 matches 8 bases. Germline values: CDR1 SGHRS, CDR2 YFSETQ. V was pared by 7 bases and J by 4 bases, with 9 bases of the junction left unmatched. The length of the CDR3 is 15 residues. The CDR3 protein is CASYINSGTTGELFF. In DNA, the CDR3 is TGCGCCAGCTATATCAATAGCGGGACCACCGGGGAGCTGTTTTTT.

The chain carries TRBV28 and TRBJ1-5; D uncertain. Trimming shortened V by 3 bases and J by 4 bases, and 7 bases separated the two germline ends. There are 13 residues in the CDR3. Looked up from germline, CDR1 is MDHEN and CDR2 is SYDVKM. CDR3 in amino acids: CASSFGVNQPQHF. DNA for the CDR3: TGTGCCAGCAGTTTCGGAGTTAATCAGCCCCAGCATTTT.

V gene TRBV6-5 combines with J gene TRBJ1-6, with 7 bases aligning to TRBD1. CDR3 length: 14 residues. The trim removed 7 bases at V and 5 bases at J, leaving 5 bases unmatched. From germline, CDR1 is MNHEY and CDR2 SVGAGI. The CDR3 reads CASTLTGHNSPLHF. The CDR3 region has the DNA TGTGCCAGCACCCTGACAGGGCATAATTCACCCCTCCACTTT.

The rearrangement links TRBV27 to TRBJ2-5; tentative D call: TRBD1 (5 bases). CDR1 and CDR2 (germline): MNHEY, SMNVEV (reference sequence). There are 14 residues in the CDR3. Trimming removed 4 bases from V and 4 bases from J, with 13 bases in between. The CDR3, as DNA: TGTGCCAGCAGTTCCCCAGGGATAGGAGAGACCCAGTACTTC. Translating it yields CASSSPGIGETQYF.

The gene calls are TRBV19 and TRBJ1-3, with unresolved D. V dropped 4 bases and J dropped 0 bases, with 7 bases sitting between them. CDR1 LNHDA and CDR2 SQIVND come from the germline V gene (reference sequence). CDR3 size: 14 residues. CDR3 amino acids: CASSKVSSGNTIYF. In DNA form, the CDR3 reads TGTGCCAGTAGTAAAGTGAGCTCTGGAAACACCATATATTTT.

This clone was detected only a few times. The chain carries TRBV2 and TRBJ1-4, with 7 nucleotides matching TRBD1. The junction had 9 bases not matched to a gene; V was cut back by 4 bases and J by 10 bases. The CDR3 is made up of 14 amino acids. Germline-derived CDR1 and CDR2 are SNHLY and FYNNEI. CDR3 in amino acids: CASSALTGLTKLFF. CDR3 nucleotide sequence: TGTGCCAGCAGTGCTCTGACAGGGCTTACAAAACTGTTTTTT.

The rearrangement joins TRBV27 to TRBJ1-2; a possible D gene is TRBD1 (5 bases). Germline CDR1 is MNHEY and CDR2 is SMNVEV (reference sequence). V lost 5 bases, J lost 7 bases, and 11 bases lay in between. This CDR3 region has 12 residues. The CDR3 sequence is CASSTGGAGYTF. The CDR3 bases are TGTGCCAGCAGTACCGGAGGGGCTGGCTACACCTTC.

Turning to this clone: At one end, the junction sequence differs from germline, possibly due to a read error. This chain joins TRBV19 and TRBJ1-5; TRBD1 matches 8 bases. The V gene's germline CDR1 is LNHDA and CDR2 SQIVND (reference sequence). The CDR3 sequence is 16 residues long. This CDR3 is CASSPTRTGSTQPQHF. The CDR3 nucleotides read TGTGCCAGTAGTCCGACCCGGACAGGGAGCACTCAGCCCCAGCATTTT.

This clone has only one observation. The genes are TRBV24-1 and TRBJ1-1; TRBD1 agrees at 7 bases. Germline V lookup: CDR1 KGHDR, CDR2 SFDVKD. The CDR3 contains 18 residues. With V trimmed by 7 bases and J by 0 bases, 16 bases remained unmatched. The CDR3: CATRDDQQGWVMNTEAFF. CDR3 bases: TGTGCCACCAGAGACGACCAACAGGGGTGGGTCATGAACACTGAAGCTTTCTTT.

The rearrangement uses TRBV19 and TRBJ1-2, with TRBD1 identical over 9 bases. V gave up 1 base and J gave up 5 bases; unmatched junction bases: 5. Germline CDR1 is LNHDA and CDR2 is SQIVND (reference sequence). The CDR3 is 15 amino acids. CDR3 nucleotide sequence: TGTGCCAGTAGTATAGCGACAGGGGGTCGGTATGGCTACACCTTC. It codes for CASSIATGGRYGYTF.

V and J are TRBV5-1 and TRBJ1-1, with 9 positions matching TRBD1. Germline CDR1 SGHRS, CDR2 YFSETQ. Unmatched junction bases numbered 4, after V lost 3 bases and J lost 4 bases. The CDR3 is 14 residues long. The CDR3 here is CASSYRGPGTEAFF. DNA of the CDR3: TGCGCCAGCAGCTACAGGGGGCCTGGCACTGAAGCTTTCTTT. The variable domain in full, with the rest retrieved from reference TRBV5-1 and TRBJ1-1, is KAGVTQTPRYLIKTRGQQVTLSCSPISGHRSVSWYQQTPGQGLQFLFEYFSETQRNKGNFPGRFSGRQFSNSRSEMNVSTLELGDSALYLCASSYRGPGTEAFFGQGTRLTVV.

The chain joins TRBV11-2 to TRBJ2-3; D gene unclear. This CDR3 is 14 amino acids long. Germline V gene sequence: CDR1 SGHAT, CDR2 FQNNGV. The ends were cut back, 0 bases at V and 4 bases at J, with 8 bases in the middle. The DNA for the CDR3 is TGTGCCAGCAGCTTAGATAGAGTCGCAGATACGCAGTATTTT. Translating gives CASSLDRVADTQYF. The full variable domain, in which reference TRBV11-2 and TRBJ2-3 provide the parts outside the CDR3, is EAGVAQSPRYKIIEKRQSVAFWCNPISGHATLYWYQQILGQGPKLLIQFQNNGVVDDSQLPKDRFSAERLKGVDSTLKIQPAKLEDSAVYLCASSLDRVADTQYFGPGTRLTVL.

The chain links TRBV18 to TRBJ1-5; D is perhaps TRBD1 (5 bases). Germline CDR1 reads KGHSH; CDR2 reads LQKENI. Trimming cost V 4 bases and J 4 bases, with 11 bases left between them. The CDR3 contains 14 residues. This CDR3 is CASSLGAGNQPQHF. DNA of the CDR3: TGTGCCAGCTCACTTGGAGCAGGGAATCAGCCCCAGCATTTT.

The CDR3 sequence: CAIRDRANLNEQFF. CDR3 nucleotides: TGTGCCATCAGGGACAGGGCCAATCTGAATGAGCAGTTCTTC. This chain connects TRBV10-3 to TRBJ2-1, with TRBD1 matching over 8 bases. This CDR3 has 14 amino acids. J lost 7 bases, V lost 6 bases, and 8 bases had no gene match. The V gene's germline CDR1 is ENHRY and CDR2 SYGVKD.

The chain uses TRBV6-5 and TRBJ1-4; D unresolved. V was pared by 6 bases and J by 0 bases, with 8 bases between. Germline assignment: CDR1 MNHEY and CDR2 SVGAGI. The CDR3 totals 14 residues. This CDR3 is CASRAAATNEKLFF. The CDR3, as DNA: TGTGCCAGCAGAGCAGCGGCAACTAATGAAAAACTGTTTTTT.

This clone was observed once. The V gene is TRBV5-4, the J gene TRBJ2-3; 11 bases line up with TRBD2. CDR3 length: 15 residues. CDR1 is SGHNT, CDR2 YYREEE, per germline (reference sequence). V lost 4 bases to trimming and J lost 4 bases; unmatched junction nucleotides: 5. CDR3 sequence reads: CASSGPSGGSDTQYF. The CDR3 DNA sequence: TGTGCCAGCAGCGGGCCTAGCGGGGGGTCAGATACGCAGTATTTT. Full variable domain (missing parts from reference TRBV5-4 and TRBJ2-3): ETGVTQSPTHLIKTRGQQVTLRCSSQSGHNTVSWYQQALGQGPQFIFQYYREEENGRGNFPPRFSGLQFPNYSSELNVNALELDDSALYLCASSGPSGGSDTQYFGPGTRLTVL.

The CDR3 here is CASSSDAGRNEKLFF. The CDR3 DNA reads TGCGCCAGCAGCTCCGACGCGGGGCGAAATGAAAAACTGTTTTTT. The chain is built from TRBV5-1 and TRBJ1-4; D perhaps matches TRBD1 (5 bases). From germline, CDR1 is SGHRS and CDR2 YFSETQ. V was cut by 3 bases and J by 5 bases, with 14 bases left in between. This CDR3 has 15 amino acids.

This clone was seen once. The J gene is TRBJ1-4, the V gene TRBV20-1, with 11 bases lining up with TRBD1. Germline V lookup: CDR1 DFQATT, CDR2 SNEGSKA (reference sequence). CDR3 length: 16 amino acids. Losses at the gene ends were 3 bases for V and 4 bases for J; bases not matched to a gene: 7. This chain's CDR3 is CSASQGQGVVNEKLFF. CDR3 nucleotides: TGCAGTGCTAGTCAGGGACAGGGGGTTGTTAATGAAAAACTGTTTTTT.

The chain couples TRBV27 to TRBJ2-7; tentatively, D is TRBD2 (7 bases). This CDR3 contains 15 residues. Germline-derived CDR1 and CDR2 are MNHEY and SMNVEV (reference sequence). Trimming left V 6 bases short and J 7 bases short, with 22 bases between. CDR3 in amino acids: CASRPGGVSTEEQYF. In nucleotides, the CDR3 is TGTGCCAGCAGGCCGGGGGGCGTTTCTACGGAGGAGCAGTACTTC.

V usage is TRBV30 and J usage is TRBJ1-1, with a weak D call TRBD1 (5 bases). The CDR3 runs 12 residues. The V end was cut by 4 bases, the J end by 2 bases, with 8 bases between. CDR1 and CDR2 (germline): GTSNPN, SVGIG (reference sequence). Written as DNA, the CDR3 is TGTGCCTGGAAGCAGGGTAACACTGAAGCTTTCTTT. It codes for CAWKQGNTEAFF.

CDR3 nucleotides: TGCGCCAGTACCCTACAGGGGGGTTTAGAGACCCAGTACTTC. It is translated as CASTLQGGLETQYF. The chain recombines TRBV5-1 with TRBJ2-5; TRBD1 matches at 8 bases. CDR1 is SGHRS and CDR2 is YFSETQ in the germline V gene. J was trimmed by 4 bases and V by 8 bases; bases with no gene match: 10. The CDR3 consists of 14 residues.